This T cell receptor beta chain was observed in a study of blood T cell repertoires in COVID-19 (dated by TCRdb to about 2020). Context from the whole study: Collaborator samples came from the United States, Italy and Spain and covered acute and convalescent phases of COVID-19. The prospective study material was composed of cDNA or gDNA derived from T cells, B-cell-depleted T cells, or PBMCs. The dataset comprised deeply sampled blood TCRbeta repertoires from subjects exposed to, actively infected with, or recovered from COVID-19. A freely available public database, intended as a resource for researchers studying the immune response to SARS-CoV-2, is where the repertoires were released. The samples were drawn from two sources: the first 160 participants of the ongoing ImmuneRACE study, and 1,200 or so subjects contributed by 6 global collaborators. The sample metadata nearly always contained a de-identified subject ID, COVID-19 status, age in years and sex. Where HLA class I and class II types were available, the types were taken from metadata supplied by the sample provider, not from assay-based typing. On the study overall, not on this receptor specifically: The amount of clinical and demographic metadata varied by source and participant and was provided uncurated.

V and J lose 7 bases and 0 bases, and a span of 19 bases separates them. The germline V gene provides CDR1 MDHEN and CDR2 SYDVKM. The CDR3 has 17 amino acids, counting the end cysteine and phenylalanine. The DNA shown is the 51-base CDR3, in frame from base 1. At one collaborating source in Seattle, patients were enrolled during active infection and were followed longitudinally through the course of disease. Whole blood was collected in K2EDTA tubes by collaborating institutions according to the institutions' own protocols. For TCRbeta analysis, collaborator samples were shipped as frozen whole blood, as isolated PBMCs, or as DNA extracted from either sample type. TCRbeta CDR3 regions were amplified from genomic DNA using the immunoSEQ Assay, a bias-controlled multiplex PCR. The study's own analysis went as follows. Within the assay, amplification of reference gene primers was used to estimate how many nucleated cells each sample contained. To quantify the absolute abundance of each unique TCRbeta CDR3 rearrangement, sequence reads were collapsed and filtered. Productive Simpson clonality was computed per sample as the square root of Simpson's diversity index over productive rearrangements. In TCRdb, the immuneACCESS table is reduced to in-frame sequences with V and J assigned. These tables do not hold every clone; where another copy was compared, an unresolved V gene accounts for under half, and the others remain unexplained. V and J calls and clone size come straight from that table; D and trimming were deduced from the DNA. Here the sample has around 180,000 clones; around 80% occur a single time. The ten largest clones represent over 9.5% of the sample.

Notes on this clone: The specificity of this receptor is unknown. No per-base quality is available; no much larger clone lies one base away.

The specimen sequenced was peripheral blood. The V and J segments used are TRBV28 and TRBJ1-5, with no confidently assigned D gene. This TCR was recovered from an elderly woman with COVID-19, enrolled during active disease. In nucleotide form, the sequence is TGTGCCAGCAACACGCGGTTGGGTCAGACTAGCAATCAGCCCCAGCATTTT. This yields the protein CASNTRLGQTSNQPQHF.